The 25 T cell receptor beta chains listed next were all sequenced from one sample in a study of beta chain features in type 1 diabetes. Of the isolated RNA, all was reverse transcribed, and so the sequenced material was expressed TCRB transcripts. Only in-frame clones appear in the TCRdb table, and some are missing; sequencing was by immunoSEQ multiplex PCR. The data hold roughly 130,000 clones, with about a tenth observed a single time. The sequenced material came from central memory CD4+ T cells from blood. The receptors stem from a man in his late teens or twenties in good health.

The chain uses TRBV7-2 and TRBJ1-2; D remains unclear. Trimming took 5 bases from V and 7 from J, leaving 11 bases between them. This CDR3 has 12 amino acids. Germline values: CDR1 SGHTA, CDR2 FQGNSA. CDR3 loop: CASSQDLGGYTF. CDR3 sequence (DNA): TGTGCCAGCAGCCAAGATCTCGGTGGCTACACCTTC.

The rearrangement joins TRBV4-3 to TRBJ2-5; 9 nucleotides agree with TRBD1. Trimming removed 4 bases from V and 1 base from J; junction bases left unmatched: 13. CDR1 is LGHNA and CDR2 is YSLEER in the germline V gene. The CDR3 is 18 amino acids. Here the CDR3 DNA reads TGCGCCAGCAGCCGGCAGAGGGGCGGGACAGGGACCCAAGAGACCCAGTACTTC. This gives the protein CASSRQRGGTGTQETQYF.

The CDR3: CASTRTGVGYTF. The DNA for the CDR3 is TGTGCCAGTACCCGGACAGGGGTTGGCTACACCTTC. The chain links TRBV19 to TRBJ1-2, with 9 bases aligning to TRBD1. This CDR3 comprises 12 residues. Germline V gives CDR1 LNHDA, CDR2 SQIVND (reference sequence). The junction had 4 bases not matched to a gene; V was cut back by 7 bases and J by 7 bases.

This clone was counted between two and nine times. The CDR3: CASTSDRGNTEAFF. The DNA of the CDR3 is TGTGCCAGCACGTCGGACAGGGGAAACACTGAAGCTTTCTTT. The rearrangement links TRBV6-1 to TRBJ1-1, with TRBD1 matching 9 bases. The CDR3 runs 14 residues. The ends lost 7 bases at V and 2 bases at J; junction bases unmatched: 5. Germline values: CDR1 MNHNS, CDR2 SASEGT.

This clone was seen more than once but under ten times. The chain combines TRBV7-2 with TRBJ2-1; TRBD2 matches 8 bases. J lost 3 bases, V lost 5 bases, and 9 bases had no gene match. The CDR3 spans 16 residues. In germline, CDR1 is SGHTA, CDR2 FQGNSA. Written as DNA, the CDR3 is TGTGCCAGCAGCCCCCTGGGGGCGGGGGGCTACAATGAGCAGTTCTTC. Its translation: CASSPLGAGGYNEQFF. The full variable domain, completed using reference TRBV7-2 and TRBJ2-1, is GAGVSQSPSNKVTEKGKDVELRCDPISGHTALYWYRQSLGQGLEFLIYFQGNSAPDKSGLPSDRFSAERTGGSVSTLTIQRTQQEDSAVYLCASSPLGAGGYNEQFFGPGTRLTVL.

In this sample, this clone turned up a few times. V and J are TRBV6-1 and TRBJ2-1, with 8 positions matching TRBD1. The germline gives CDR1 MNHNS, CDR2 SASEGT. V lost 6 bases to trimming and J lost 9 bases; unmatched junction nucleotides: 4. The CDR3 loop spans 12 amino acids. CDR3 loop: CASSQGAGEQFF. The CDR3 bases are TGTGCCAGCAGCCAGGGGGCGGGTGAGCAGTTCTTC.

DNA for the CDR3: TGTGCCTGGGCGAGGAGCCATAGCAATCAGCCCCAGCATTTT. Its translation is CAWARSHSNQPQHF. V and J are TRBV30 and TRBJ1-5; unclear D gene. Germline CDR1 GTSNPN, CDR2 SVGIG (reference sequence). Trimming cost V 5 bases and J 0 bases, with 11 bases left between them. The CDR3 loop spans 14 amino acids.

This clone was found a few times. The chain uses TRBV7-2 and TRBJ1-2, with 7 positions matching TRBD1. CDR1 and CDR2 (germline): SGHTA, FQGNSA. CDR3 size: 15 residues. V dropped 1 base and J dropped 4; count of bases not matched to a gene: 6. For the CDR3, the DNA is TGTGCCAGCAGCTTAGATACAGGGGCGGCCTATGGCTACACCTTC. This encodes CASSLDTGAAYGYTF.

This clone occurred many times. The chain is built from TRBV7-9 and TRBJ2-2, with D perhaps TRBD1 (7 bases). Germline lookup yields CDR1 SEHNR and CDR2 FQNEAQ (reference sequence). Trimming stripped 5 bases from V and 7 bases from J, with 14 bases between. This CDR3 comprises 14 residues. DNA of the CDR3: TGTGCCAGCAGCCGTGGAGGGGGCAGCGGGGAGCTGTTTTTT. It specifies CASSRGGGSGELFF. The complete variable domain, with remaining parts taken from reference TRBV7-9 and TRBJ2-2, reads DTGVSQNPRHKITKRGQNVTFRCDPISEHNRLYWYRQTLGQGPEFLTYFQNEAQLEKSRLLSDRFSAERPKGSFSTLEIQRTEQGDSAMYLCASSRGGGSGELFFGEGSRLTVL.

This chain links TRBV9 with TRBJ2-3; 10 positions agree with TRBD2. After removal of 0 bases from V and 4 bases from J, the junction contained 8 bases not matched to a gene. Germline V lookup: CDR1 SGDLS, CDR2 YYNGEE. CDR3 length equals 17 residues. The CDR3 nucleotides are TGTGCCAGCAGCGTAGCATTAGCGGGGGGTGGCGCAGATACGCAGTATTTT. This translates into CASSVALAGGGADTQYF.

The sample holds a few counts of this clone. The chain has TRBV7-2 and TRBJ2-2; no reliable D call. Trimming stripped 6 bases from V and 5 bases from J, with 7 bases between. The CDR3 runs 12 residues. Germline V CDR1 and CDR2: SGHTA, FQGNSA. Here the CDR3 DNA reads TGTGCCAGCAGTAGATATACCGGGGAGCTGTTTTTT. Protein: CASSRYTGELFF.

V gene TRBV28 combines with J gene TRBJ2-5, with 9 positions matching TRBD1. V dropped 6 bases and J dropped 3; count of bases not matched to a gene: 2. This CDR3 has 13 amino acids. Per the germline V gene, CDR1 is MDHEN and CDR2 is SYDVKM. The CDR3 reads CASSRTGEETQYF. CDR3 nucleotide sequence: TGTGCCAGCAGCCGGACAGGGGAAGAGACCCAGTACTTC.

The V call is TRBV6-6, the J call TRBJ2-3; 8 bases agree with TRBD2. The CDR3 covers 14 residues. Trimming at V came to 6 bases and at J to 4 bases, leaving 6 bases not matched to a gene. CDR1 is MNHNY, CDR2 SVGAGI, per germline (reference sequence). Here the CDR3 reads CASRPGLAPDTQYF. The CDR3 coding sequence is TGTGCCAGCAGACCCGGACTAGCCCCAGATACGCAGTATTTT.

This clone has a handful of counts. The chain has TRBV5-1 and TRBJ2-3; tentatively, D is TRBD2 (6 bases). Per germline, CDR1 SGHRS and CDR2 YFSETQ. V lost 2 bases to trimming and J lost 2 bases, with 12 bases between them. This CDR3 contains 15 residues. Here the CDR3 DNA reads TGCGCCAGCAGCTTAATGGGACTTAACACAGATACGCAGTATTTT. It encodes CASSLMGLNTDTQYF.

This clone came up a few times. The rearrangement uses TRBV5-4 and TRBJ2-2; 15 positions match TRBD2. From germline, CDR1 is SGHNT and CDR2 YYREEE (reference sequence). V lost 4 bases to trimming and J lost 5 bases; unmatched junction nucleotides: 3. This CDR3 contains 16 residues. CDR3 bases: TGTGCCAGCAGCATGGGACTAGCGGGGGGTACCGGGGAGCTGTTTTTT. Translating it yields CASSMGLAGGTGELFF.

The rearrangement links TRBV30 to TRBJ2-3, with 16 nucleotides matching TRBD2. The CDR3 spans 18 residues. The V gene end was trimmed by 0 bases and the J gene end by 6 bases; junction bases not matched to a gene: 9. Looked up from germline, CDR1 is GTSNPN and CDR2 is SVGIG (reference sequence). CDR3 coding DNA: TGTGCCTGGAGTGTACCGGGACTAGCGGGGGGGGGTACGGATACGCAGTATTTT. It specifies CAWSVPGLAGGGTDTQYF.

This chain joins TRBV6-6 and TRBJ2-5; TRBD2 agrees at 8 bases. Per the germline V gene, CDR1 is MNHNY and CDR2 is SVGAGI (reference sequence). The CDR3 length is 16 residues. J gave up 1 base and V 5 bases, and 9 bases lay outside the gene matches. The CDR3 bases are TGTGCCAGCAGTCTCAGCGGGGGCGCTACCCAAGAGACCCAGTACTTC. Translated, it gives CASSLSGGATQETQYF.

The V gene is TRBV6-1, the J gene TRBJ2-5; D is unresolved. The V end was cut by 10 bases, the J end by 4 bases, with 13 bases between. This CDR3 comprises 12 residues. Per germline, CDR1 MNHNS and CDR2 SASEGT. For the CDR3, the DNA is TGTGCCACAGAAACAGTTGGAGAGACCCAGTACTTC. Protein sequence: CATETVGETQYF.

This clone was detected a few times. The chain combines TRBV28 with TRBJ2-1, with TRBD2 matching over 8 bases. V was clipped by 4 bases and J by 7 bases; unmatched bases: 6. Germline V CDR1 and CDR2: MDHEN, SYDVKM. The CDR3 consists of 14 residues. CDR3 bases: TGTGCCAGCAGTTCTCCGGGGGGGCTGAATGAGCAGTTCTTC. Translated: CASSSPGGLNEQFF.

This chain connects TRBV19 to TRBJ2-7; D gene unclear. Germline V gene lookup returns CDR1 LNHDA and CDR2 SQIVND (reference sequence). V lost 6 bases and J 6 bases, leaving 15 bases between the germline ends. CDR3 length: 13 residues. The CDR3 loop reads CASSSAGGGEQYF. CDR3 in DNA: TGTGCCAGTAGCTCAGCCGGCGGCGGCGAGCAGTACTTC.

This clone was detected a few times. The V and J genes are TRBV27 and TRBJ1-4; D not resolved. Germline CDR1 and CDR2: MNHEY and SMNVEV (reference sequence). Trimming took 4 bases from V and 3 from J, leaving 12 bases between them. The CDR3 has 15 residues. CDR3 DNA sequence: TGTGCCAGCAGTTCCTTTCGTACGGCTAATGAAAAACTGTTTTTT. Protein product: CASSSFRTANEKLFF. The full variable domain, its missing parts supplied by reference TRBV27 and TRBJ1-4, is EAQVTQNPRYLITVTGKKLTVTCSQNMNHEYMSWYRQDPGLGLRQIYYSMNVEVTDKGDVPEGYKVSRKEKRNFPLILESPSPNQTSLYFCASSSFRTANEKLFFGSGTQLSVL.

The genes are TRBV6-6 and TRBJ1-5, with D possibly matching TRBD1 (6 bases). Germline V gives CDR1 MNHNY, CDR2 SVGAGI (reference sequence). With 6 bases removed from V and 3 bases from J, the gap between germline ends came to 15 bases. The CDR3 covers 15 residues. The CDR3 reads CASRTTRTDNQPQHF. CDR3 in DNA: TGTGCCAGCAGGACCACTCGGACAGACAATCAGCCCCAGCATTTT.

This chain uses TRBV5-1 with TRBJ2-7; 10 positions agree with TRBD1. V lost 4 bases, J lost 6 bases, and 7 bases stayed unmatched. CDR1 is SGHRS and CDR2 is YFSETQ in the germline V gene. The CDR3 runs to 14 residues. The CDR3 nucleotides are TGCGCCAGCAGCCCCCGGGACAGGGGAGGCGAGCAGTACTTC. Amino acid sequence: CASSPRDRGGEQYF.

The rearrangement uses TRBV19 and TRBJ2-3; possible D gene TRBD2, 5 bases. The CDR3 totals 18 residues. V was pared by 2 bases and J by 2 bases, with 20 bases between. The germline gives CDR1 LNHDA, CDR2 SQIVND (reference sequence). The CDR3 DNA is TGTGCCAGTAGTATAAGGAAGACGGACTCGCATTCCACAGATACGCAGTATTTT. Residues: CASSIRKTDSHSTDTQYF.

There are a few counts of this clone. This CDR3 reads CASSVATGLNEKLFF. CDR3 sequence (DNA): TGTGCCAGCAGCGTAGCAACAGGCTTGAATGAAAAACTGTTTTTT. The chain links TRBV9 to TRBJ1-4; TRBD1 is a possible D gene (5 bases). CDR1 and CDR2 (germline): SGDLS, YYNGEE. V gave up 0 bases and J gave up 5 bases, with 11 bases separating them. The CDR3 has 15 residues.